Listed here are 28 T cell receptor beta chains from one sample, sequenced in a study of glioma-infiltrating T cells after dendritic cell vaccination. Using immunoSEQ multiplex PCR, the repertoire was profiled, and TCRdb retains in-frame clones only, with some absent. The table has around 100,000 clones, 81% seen once. The sample consisted of blood, taken before dendritic cell vaccination. These receptors were taken from a human donor with glioblastoma.

V gene TRBV7-2 combines with J gene TRBJ1-2; D is possibly TRBD1 (5 bases). Per the germline V gene, CDR1 is SGHTA and CDR2 is FQGNSA. With 2 bases removed from V and 7 bases from J, the gap between germline ends came to 11 bases. CDR3 length equals 13 residues. The CDR3 spells CASSLSGSGGYTF. The CDR3 bases are TGTGCCAGCAGCTTATCAGGGTCCGGTGGCTACACCTTC.

The rearrangement joins TRBV9 to TRBJ2-5, with 7 nucleotides matching TRBD2. CDR1 and CDR2 (germline): SGDLS, YYNGEE. Trimming took 0 bases from V and 1 from J; bases not matched to a gene: 9. This CDR3 is 17 amino acids long. DNA of the CDR3: TGTGCCAGCAGCGTAGCTCGCGGGGGAGAGGGCCAAGAGACCCAGTACTTC. Encoded protein: CASSVARGGEGQETQYF.

V usage is TRBV5-1 and J usage is TRBJ1-3; 7 bases fit TRBD1. The junction had 7 bases not matched to a gene; V was cut back by 4 bases and J by 0 bases. From germline, CDR1 is SGHRS and CDR2 YFSETQ. The CDR3 has 16 amino acids. CDR3 bases: TGCGCCAGCAGCAACGACAGGGCTTCCTCTGGAAACACCATATATTTT. Its protein is CASSNDRASSGNTIYF.

The rearrangement uses TRBV12-5 and TRBJ2-2, with 10 nucleotides matching TRBD2. The J segment lost 0 bases and the V segment lost 0 bases, leaving 4 bases of the junction unmatched. This CDR3 spans 18 amino acids. Germline V gene sequence: CDR1 LGHNT, CDR2 FRNRAP. The chain's CDR3 is CASGLVLAGSANTGELFF. CDR3 DNA: TGTGCTAGTGGTTTGGTACTAGCGGGGAGCGCGAACACCGGGGAGCTGTTTTTT.

V and J are TRBV7-6 and TRBJ2-2; 9 nucleotides match TRBD2. The CDR3 sequence is 16 residues long. The J segment lost 7 bases and the V segment lost 5 bases, leaving 11 bases of the junction unmatched. From germline, CDR1 is SGHVS and CDR2 FNYEAQ. The CDR3 bases are TGTGCCAGCAGCCTGTTCGCGGGGGGGCAGGTCGGGGAGCTGTTTTTT. Its translation: CASSLFAGGQVGELFF.

The chain carries TRBV7-9 and TRBJ2-7, with TRBD1 identical over 7 bases. V lost 5 bases and J lost 6; bases outside the gene matches: 19. Per the germline V gene, CDR1 is SEHNR and CDR2 is FQNEAQ (reference sequence). The CDR3 loop spans 17 amino acids. CDR3 DNA: TGTGCCAGCAGCCCCCTACCCTATGGACAGGTAAACAGCGAGCAGTACTTC. Translation: CASSPLPYGQVNSEQYF.

This clone has a single count. The J gene is TRBJ1-2, the V gene TRBV10-2; 7 positions match TRBD1. V dropped 9 bases and J dropped 1; count of bases not matched to a gene: 11. CDR3 size: 15 residues. CDR1 and CDR2 from the germline V gene are WSHSY and SAAADI. The CDR3 nucleotides read TGCGCCAGTCTTCCCGGGACAGACATTAACTATGGCTACACCTTC. Protein: CASLPGTDINYGYTF.

There are a few counts of this clone. The genes are TRBV30 and TRBJ1-6, with D maybe TRBD1 (5 bases). Trimming shortened V by 0 bases and J by 4 bases, and 10 bases separated the two germline ends. Germline V gene sequence: CDR1 GTSNPN, CDR2 SVGIG (reference sequence). The CDR3 loop spans 15 amino acids. In DNA form, the CDR3 reads TGTGCCTGGAGTGTAGGGTCAGGGTATAATTCACCCCTCCACTTT. Translation: CAWSVGSGYNSPLHF. Complete variable domain (other parts from reference TRBV30 and TRBJ1-6): SQTIHQWPATLVQPVGSPLSLECTVEGTSNPNLYWYRQAAGRGLQLLFYSVGIGQISSEVPQNLSASRPQDRQFILSSKKLLLSDSGFYLCAWSVGSGYNSPLHFGNGTRLTVT.

V usage is TRBV14 and J usage is TRBJ1-2; no firm D call. CDR3 length: 14 amino acids. The germline V and J ends were trimmed by 5 bases and 8 bases, with 18 bases remaining between them. Germline loops: CDR1 SGHDN, CDR2 FVKESK. The CDR3 spells CASSFPPRRNGYTF. The CDR3 region has the DNA TGTGCCAGCAGCTTTCCCCCCCGGAGAAACGGCTACACCTTC.

The sample holds a few counts of this clone. This chain connects TRBV6-1 to TRBJ1-4, with D hard to call. Trimming shortened V by 1 base and J by 12 bases, and 9 bases separated the two germline ends. The CDR3 has 12 amino acids. Germline V gene sequence: CDR1 MNHNS, CDR2 SASEGT. CDR3 residues: CASSEGRRELFF. CDR3 DNA: TGTGCCAGCAGTGAAGGGCGGCGGGAACTGTTTTTT.

This chain uses TRBV5-8 with TRBJ1-6; a weak D match, TRBD1 (5 bases). With 0 bases removed from V and 1 base from J, the gap between germline ends came to 8 bases. Germline V gives CDR1 SGHTS, CDR2 YDEGEE. The CDR3 is 16 amino acids. CDR3 bases: TGTGCCAGCAGCTTGGGCAGGGCATCCTATAATTCACCCCTCCACTTT. Its translation is CASSLGRASYNSPLHF.

CDR3 bases: TGTGCCAGCAGCCGGGGGGCTAACAACGGCTACACCTTC. Translation gives CASSRGANNGYTF. The gene calls are TRBV7-9 and TRBJ1-2, with D possibly TRBD1 on 6 matching bases. Germline CDR1 SEHNR, CDR2 FQNEAQ (reference sequence). V lost 5 bases and J lost 8, with 15 bases in between. CDR3 length: 13 amino acids.

This chain links TRBV6-1 with TRBJ1-2; D gene unclear. The CDR3 length is 11 residues. Trimming took 10 bases from V and 4 from J, leaving 10 bases between them. Germline V lookup: CDR1 MNHNS, CDR2 SASEGT. CDR3 sequence (DNA): TGTGCCACCAGACGGAGCTATGGCTACACCTTC. Translated: CATRRSYGYTF.

This clone has a handful of counts. The chain links TRBV5-6 to TRBJ1-5; TRBD1 matches at 10 bases. V lost 4 bases and J lost 5; bases outside the gene matches: 3. Germline CDR1 and CDR2: SGHDT and YYEEEE. CDR3 size: 14 residues. CDR3 in amino acids: CASSPGQGDQPQHF. The CDR3 bases are TGTGCCAGCAGCCCTGGACAGGGGGATCAGCCCCAGCATTTT.

This chain links TRBV2 with TRBJ2-7, with TRBD2 matching over 7 bases. Looked up from germline, CDR1 is SNHLY and CDR2 is FYNNEI. The J segment lost 0 bases and the V segment lost 7 bases, leaving 9 bases of the junction unmatched. The CDR3 has 15 residues. The CDR3: CASMAAAGDSYEQYF. The CDR3 bases are TGTGCCAGCATGGCCGCCGCGGGGGACTCCTACGAGCAGTACTTC.

In its sample, this clone was seen once. In nucleotides, the CDR3 is TGTGCCAGCTCACCGGTACAGAATACAGATACGCAGTATTTT. Translation gives CASSPVQNTDTQYF. The chain employs TRBV18 and TRBJ2-3; D not resolved. The V end was cut by 3 bases, the J end by 3 bases, with 10 bases between. The CDR3 runs to 14 residues. Germline assignment: CDR1 KGHSH and CDR2 LQKENI.

This clone has more than one count but fewer than ten. This chain links TRBV9 with TRBJ2-3; 11 bases align to TRBD2. The CDR3 loop spans 14 amino acids. Trimming took 3 bases from V and 7 from J; bases not matched to a gene: 4. CDR1 SGDLS and CDR2 YYNGEE come from the germline V gene. CDR3 bases: TGTGCCAGCAGCGGCCTAGCGGGGGGTTATACGCAGTATTTT. Its translation: CASSGLAGGYTQYF.

This chain links TRBV18 with TRBJ2-1, with TRBD2 matching over 8 bases. The CDR3 spans 14 residues. V shed 6 bases, J shed 6 bases, and the junction held 7 bases outside the gene matches. The germline gives CDR1 KGHSH, CDR2 LQKENI. CDR3 in amino acids: CASSPGGAGNEQFF. The CDR3 DNA reads TGTGCCAGCTCTCCGGGGGGGGCCGGCAATGAGCAGTTCTTC.

The V and J genes are TRBV6-6 and TRBJ1-5, with D possibly TRBD1 on 5 matching bases. Trimming left V 4 bases short and J 4 bases short, with 14 bases between. Germline CDR1 reads MNHNY; CDR2 reads SVGAGI (reference sequence). The CDR3 has 15 amino acids. CDR3 nucleotides: TGTGCCAGCAGTTCCGGGACTATGGTTAATCAGCCCCAGCATTTT. Translation gives CASSSGTMVNQPQHF.

This chain uses TRBV5-1 with TRBJ1-2; D uncertain. Germline assignment: CDR1 SGHRS and CDR2 YFSETQ. The V end was cut by 4 bases, the J end by 0 bases, with 13 bases between. The length of the CDR3 is 15 residues. This chain's CDR3 is CASSQTSRANYGYTF. CDR3 DNA: TGCGCCAGCAGCCAGACATCACGAGCTAACTATGGCTACACCTTC.

V gene TRBV27 combines with J gene TRBJ2-1; D remains unclear. Germline CDR1 MNHEY, CDR2 SMNVEV (reference sequence). V was shortened by 3 bases and J by 8 bases, with 14 bases between the two germline ends. The CDR3 has 14 amino acids. CDR3 DNA sequence: TGTGCCAGCAGTTTGTTGGGTTCGCAGGATGAGCAGTTCTTC. Translating gives CASSLLGSQDEQFF.

J is TRBJ1-4 and V is TRBV6-5; 8 bases fit TRBD1. Germline V lookup: CDR1 MNHEY, CDR2 SVGAGI. V shed 4 bases, J shed 4 bases, and the junction held 2 bases outside the gene matches. This CDR3 is 14 amino acids long. DNA for the CDR3: TGTGCCAGCAGTTCTACAGGGGGTAATGAAAAACTGTTTTTT. This sequence encodes CASSSTGGNEKLFF.

The chain recombines TRBV13 with TRBJ2-1, with 8 positions matching TRBD2. With V trimmed by 5 bases and J by 2 bases, 5 bases remained unmatched. CDR3 size: 15 residues. The V gene's germline CDR1 is PRHDT and CDR2 FYEKMQ (reference sequence). This CDR3 is CASSAGLAAYNEQFF. The CDR3 bases are TGTGCCAGCAGCGCCGGACTAGCTGCCTACAATGAGCAGTTCTTC.

The J gene is TRBJ2-2, the V gene TRBV7-9, with 10 bases lining up with TRBD1. With 4 bases clipped from V and 4 bases from J, the junction kept 6 bases outside the gene matches. The germline V gene has CDR1 SEHNR and CDR2 FQNEAQ (reference sequence). The CDR3 runs to 16 residues. For the CDR3, the DNA is TGTGCCAGCAGCTACGCTGGACAGGGGGTCACCGGGGAGCTGTTTTTT. Translating it yields CASSYAGQGVTGELFF.

V usage is TRBV21-1 and J usage is TRBJ1-5; the table's D call of TRBD1 was not tested on the DNA. TRBV21-1 is given as a pseudogene. The length of the CDR3 is 15 residues. CDR3: CASSLRTGGNQPQHF. The CDR3 DNA is TGTGCCAGCAGCCTCAGGACAGGGGGGAATCAGCCCCAGCATTTT.

The table lists this clone with a count of one. This rearrangement joins TRBV7-9 to TRBJ1-2; 9 positions agree with TRBD1. V shed 5 bases and J 2 bases; nucleotides not matched to a gene: 6. The CDR3 is 15 amino acids. CDR1 SEHNR and CDR2 FQNEAQ come from the germline V gene (reference sequence). CDR3 coding DNA: TGTGCCAGCAGCCAGAAGACAGGGGGGAACTATGGCTACACCTTC. Translating gives CASSQKTGGNYGYTF.

The J gene is TRBJ2-5, the V gene TRBV9; the D gene is possibly TRBD2 (6 bases). Germline V gene data show CDR1 as SGDLS and CDR2 as YYNGEE. The V end lost 4 bases, the J end lost 0 bases, and 10 bases lay between the germline ends. The CDR3 is 14 residues long. The CDR3 is CASSHSGDQETQYF. CDR3 DNA: TGTGCCAGCAGCCATAGCGGCGACCAAGAGACCCAGTACTTC.

The chain has TRBV7-6 and TRBJ1-2, with TRBD1 as a possible D gene (5 bases). Germline CDR1 and CDR2: SGHVS and FNYEAQ. Trimming removed 5 bases at V and 6 bases at J, with 13 bases between. There are 13 residues in the CDR3. CDR3 sequence: CASSNAGGDGYTF. CDR3 in DNA: TGTGCCAGCAGCAACGCGGGGGGGGATGGCTACACCTTC. The full variable domain, its missing parts supplied by reference TRBV7-6 and TRBJ1-2, is GAGVSQSPRYKVTKRGQDVALRCDPISGHVSLYWYRQALGQGPEFLTYFNYEAQQDKSGLPNDRFSAERPEGSISTLTIQRTEQRDSAMYRCASSNAGGDGYTFGSGTRLTVV.